One and the same sample provided the 26 T cell receptor beta chains below, sequenced in a study of T cells after yellow fever vaccination. In TCRdb, the 5' RACE reads were re-called with MiXCR into one record per CDR3 protein. The sample holds 100,000 to 150,000 distinct CDR3 sequences, around 7.2% seen once. The source was CD4+ T cells sorted from PBMCs, collected about 41 days after the first yellow fever vaccination. The receptor set was obtained from a man between 18 and 29 years old who received the YFV17D yellow fever vaccine.

This clonotype was observed many times. The CDR3 DNA sequence: TGTGCCAGCAGTGAAAGGAGGACAGAGACCCAGTACTTC. Its protein product is CASSERRTETQYF. The chain couples TRBV25-1 to TRBJ2-5; the D gene is possibly TRBD2 (5 bases). Germline CDR1 is MGHDK and CDR2 is SYGVNS. CDR3 length: 13 residues. Trimming took off 2 bases at V and 4 bases at J, with 8 bases between the two ends. Supplemented by reference TRBV25-1 and TRBJ2-5, the full variable domain reads EADIYQTPRYLVIGTGKKITLECSQTMGHDKMYWYQQDPGMELHLIHYSYGVNSTEKGDLSSESTVSRIRTEHFPLTLESARPSHTSQYLCASSERRTETQYFGPGTRLLVL.

This clonotype was detected ten times or more. The chain recombines TRBV20-1 with TRBJ2-3, with 13 positions matching TRBD2. V was pared by 1 base and J by 6 bases, with 7 bases of the junction left unmatched. CDR3 length: 16 residues. Germline loops: CDR1 DFQATT, CDR2 SNEGSKA (reference sequence). CDR3 residues: CSARVTGTSGADTQYF. The CDR3 nucleotides read TGCAGTGCTAGAGTAACGGGGACTAGCGGGGCCGATACGCAGTATTTT.

This clonotype was recorded at least ten times. This rearrangement joins TRBV5-1 to TRBJ2-5; D possibly corresponds to TRBD1 (6 bases). The CDR3 is made up of 14 amino acids. Looked up from germline, CDR1 is SGHRS and CDR2 is YFSETQ. Trimming cost V 6 bases and J 1 base, with 13 bases left between them. CDR3 amino acids: CASTERGTQETQYF. Written as DNA, the CDR3 is TGCGCCAGCACAGAGAGGGGGACCCAAGAGACCCAGTACTTC.

This clonotype was seen many times. The gene calls are TRBV3-1 and TRBJ1-4, with D perhaps matching TRBD1 (6 bases). The V gene's germline CDR1 is LGHDT and CDR2 YNNKEL (reference sequence). The CDR3 has 15 amino acids. With 3 bases removed from V and 7 bases from J, the gap between germline ends came to 15 bases. The CDR3 DNA reads TGTGCCAGCAGCCACCAGCGGGGGGCAGGTGAAAAACTGTTTTTT. Protein product: CASSHQRGAGEKLFF. Supplemented by reference TRBV3-1 and TRBJ1-4, the full variable domain reads DTAVSQTPKYLVTQMGNDKSIKCEQNLGHDTMYWYKQDSKKFLKIMFSYNNKELIINETVPNRFSPKSPDKAHLNLHINSLELGDSAVYFCASSHQRGAGEKLFFGSGTQLSVL.

This clonotype was picked up many times. The gene calls are TRBV5-1 and TRBJ2-1, with D hard to call. This CDR3 contains 14 residues. The V end lost 1 base, the J end lost 5 bases, and 10 bases lay between the germline ends. Looked up from germline, CDR1 is SGHRS and CDR2 is YFSETQ. The CDR3 region has the DNA TGCGCCAGCAGCTTGTTGGGCAGTAACAATGAGCAGTTCTTC. Translated: CASSLLGSNNEQFF.

This clonotype was counted only a few times. V usage is TRBV12-3 or TRBV12-4 and J usage is TRBJ1-6; 10 nucleotides line up with TRBD1. The V and J ends lost 6 bases and 8 bases, in that order; junction bases with no gene match: 7. This CDR3 is 15 amino acids long. CDR3 loop: CASRTGGSRYSPLHF. In DNA form, the CDR3 reads TGTGCCAGCAGGACAGGGGGCTCAAGGTATTCACCCCTCCACTTT.

This clonotype was recorded many times. The chain couples TRBV7-2 to TRBJ1-1, with no clear D. The germline V gene encodes CDR1 SGHTA and CDR2 FQGNSA. Trimming removed 1 base from V and 0 bases from J, with 12 bases in between. This CDR3 is built from 16 residues. CDR3 region: CASSLGGLLLNTEAFF. The DNA of the CDR3 is TGTGCCAGCAGCTTAGGAGGACTCCTCTTGAACACTGAAGCTTTCTTT.

Comment on this clonotype: At one end, the junction sequence differs from germline, possibly due to a read error. The chain links TRBV2 to TRBJ2-1; TRBD2 matches at 12 bases. Germline assignment: CDR1 SNHLY and CDR2 FYNNEI. This CDR3 spans 18 amino acids. The CDR3, as DNA: TGTGCCTGCAGTTTAGCTCGGACTAGCGGGGCCTTCTACAATGAGCAGTTCTTC. This translates into CACSLARTSGAFYNEQFF.

This clonotype was recorded at least ten times. This chain links TRBV19 with TRBJ1-1; tentatively, D is TRBD1 (6 bases). Trimming shortened V by 3 bases and J by 1 base, and 9 bases separated the two germline ends. CDR3 length: 14 amino acids. Germline CDR1 is LNHDA and CDR2 is SQIVND (reference sequence). Here the CDR3 DNA reads TGTGCCAGTAGTATCTCGGGGGCGAACACTGAAGCTTTCTTT. Its protein product is CASSISGANTEAFF.

This clonotype has a count of ten or more. The chain employs TRBV20-1 and TRBJ2-5, with 8 bases identical to TRBD2. The germline gives CDR1 DFQATT, CDR2 SNEGSKA (reference sequence). The CDR3 covers 13 residues. V lost 4 bases and J lost 5; bases outside the gene matches: 6. Written as DNA, the CDR3 is TGCAGTGCTACCGGGAGGGGGATGGAGACCCAGTACTTC. This gives the protein CSATGRGMETQYF.

This clonotype showed up many times. This CDR3 reads CASSFNSRNYGYTF. For the CDR3, the DNA is TGTGCCAGCAGTTTCAATTCCAGGAACTATGGCTACACCTTC. This chain connects TRBV12-3 or TRBV12-4 to TRBJ1-2; D is undetermined. V was clipped by 3 bases and J by 2 bases, with 10 bases between them. The CDR3 covers 14 residues.

This clonotype was counted at least ten times. V usage is TRBV12-3 or TRBV12-4 and J usage is TRBJ2-5, with TRBD2 matching over 12 bases. The V segment lost 5 bases and the J segment 5 bases; nucleotides outside the gene matches: 9. The CDR3 length is 16 residues. The CDR3 bases are TGTGCCAGCAGTGCCCCTAGCGGGGGGGCCTATGAGACCCAGTACTTC. Translation gives CASSAPSGGAYETQYF.

Many counts were recorded for this clonotype. This chain uses TRBV5-4 with TRBJ2-1; either TRBD1 or TRBD2 may fit D (6 bases each). The V gene's germline CDR1 is SGHNT and CDR2 YYREEE (reference sequence). The CDR3 loop spans 12 amino acids. The V gene lost 0 bases and the J gene lost 15 bases, with 13 bases spanning the gap. The CDR3 nucleotides read TGTGCCAGCAGCTTGGAGGGGGGATGGGCGTTCTTC. The encoded protein is CASSLEGGWAFF.

At least ten counts were recorded for this clonotype. The rearrangement uses TRBV10-1 and TRBJ2-1; D uncertain. CDR1 and CDR2 from the germline V gene are WNHNN and SYGVQD (reference sequence). V shed 8 bases and J shed 6 bases, with 17 bases lying between them. The CDR3 runs 14 residues. As DNA, the CDR3 is TGCGCCAGCTCCCCCCAAAGGGCACCCAATGAGCAGTTCTTC. This encodes CASSPQRAPNEQFF.

This clonotype has ten or more counts. The chain joins TRBV4-2 to TRBJ2-5; D perhaps matches TRBD2 (7 bases). The CDR3 covers 15 residues. Germline V gene data show CDR1 as LGHNA and CDR2 as YNFKEQ. V lost 5 bases, J lost 2 bases, and 15 bases lay in between. The CDR3 bases are TGTGCCAGCAGCAAAGGGCGGGGGCGGCAAGAGACCCAGTACTTC. Its translation is CASSKGRGRQETQYF.

This clonotype was detected ten times or more. The chain combines TRBV7-2 with TRBJ1-1, with D maybe TRBD1 (5 bases). Germline-derived CDR1 and CDR2 are SGHTA and FQGNSA. Trimming pared 5 bases from V and 4 bases from J, leaving 14 bases between. The CDR3 runs 14 residues. CDR3 in amino acids: CASSRQGGGTEAFF. In DNA, the CDR3 is TGTGCCAGCAGCCGCCAGGGAGGTGGCACTGAAGCTTTCTTT. The complete variable domain, with remaining parts taken from reference TRBV7-2 and TRBJ1-1, reads GAGVSQSPSNKVTEKGKDVELRCDPISGHTALYWYRQSLGQGLEFLIYFQGNSAPDKSGLPSDRFSAERTGGSVSTLTIQRTQQEDSAVYLCASSRQGGGTEAFFGQGTRLTVV.

This clonotype was seen at least ten times. The chain has TRBV4-3 and TRBJ1-2; D is perhaps TRBD1 (5 bases). Trimming shortened V by 0 bases and J by 4 bases, and 12 bases separated the two germline ends. This CDR3 region has 15 residues. Germline V gives CDR1 LGHNA, CDR2 YSLEER. In DNA form, the CDR3 reads TGCGCCAGCAGCCAAGAAGGCAGGCAGGGCTATGGCTACACCTTC. Protein: CASSQEGRQGYGYTF.

This clonotype was seen ten or more times. This chain uses TRBV14 with TRBJ2-5; D possibly corresponds to TRBD2 (5 bases). CDR3 length: 13 residues. Trimming shortened V by 1 base and J by 5 bases, and 8 bases separated the two germline ends. Per the germline V gene, CDR1 is SGHDN and CDR2 is FVKESK. CDR3 in DNA: TGTGCCAGCAGCCAAGCGGGGTGGGAGACCCAGTACTTC. Its protein product is CASSQAGWETQYF.

This clonotype was detected ten times or more. The chain carries TRBV28 and TRBJ1-2; D might be TRBD1 (5 bases). The CDR3 consists of 14 residues. In germline, CDR1 is MDHEN, CDR2 SYDVKM. V was cut by 2 bases and J by 5 bases, with 12 bases left in between. CDR3 bases: TGTGCCAGCAGTTTAGTGTGGGGGTATTATGGCTACACCTTC. This encodes CASSLVWGYYGYTF.

This clonotype showed up just a few times. J is TRBJ2-5 and V is TRBV4-1; tentatively, D is TRBD1 (6 bases). Germline CDR1 MGHRA, CDR2 YSYEKL. The V gene lost 1 base and the J gene lost 4 bases, with 13 bases spanning the gap. The CDR3 covers 15 residues. The CDR3 sequence: CASSQAGQKGETQYF. CDR3 nucleotides: TGCGCCAGCAGCCAAGCGGGACAAAAAGGAGAGACCCAGTACTTC.

This clonotype was observed many times. The rearrangement joins TRBV5-1 to TRBJ2-1; D is unresolved. The CDR3 sequence is 12 residues long. V shed 0 bases and J shed 8 bases, with 6 bases lying between them. Germline V CDR1 and CDR2: SGHRS, YFSETQ. The CDR3 DNA reads TGCGCCAGCAGCTTGGCCGTAGATGAGCAGTTCTTC. The encoded protein is CASSLAVDEQFF. The whole variable domain, filled in from reference TRBV5-1 and TRBJ2-1, reads KAGVTQTPRYLIKTRGQQVTLSCSPISGHRSVSWYQQTPGQGLQFLFEYFSETQRNKGNFPGRFSGRQFSNSRSEMNVSTLELGDSALYLCASSLAVDEQFFGPGTRLTVL.

Many counts were recorded for this clonotype. The chain has TRBV4-1 and TRBJ2-3; tentative D call: TRBD2 (5 bases). The CDR3 length is 15 residues. Trimming shortened V by 1 base and J by 3 bases, and 11 bases separated the two germline ends. CDR1 and CDR2 (germline): MGHRA, YSYEKL. This CDR3 reads CASSQGPLATDTQYF. The CDR3 DNA is TGCGCCAGCAGCCAAGGACCCCTAGCTACAGATACGCAGTATTTT.

This chain uses TRBV2 with TRBJ2-3; D call uncertain. In germline, CDR1 is SNHLY, CDR2 FYNNEI. The CDR3 extends over 18 amino acids. V lost 8 bases and J lost 0, with 24 bases in between. The chain's CDR3 is CASCPFGRTDPSTDTQYF. CDR3 nucleotide sequence: TGTGCCAGCTGCCCCTTTGGTAGGACGGACCCTAGCACAGATACGCAGTATTTT.

This clonotype came up many times. This rearrangement joins TRBV18 to TRBJ2-5, with a weak D call TRBD1 (6 bases). V was shortened by 3 bases and J by 0 bases, with 8 bases between the two germline ends. This CDR3 has 14 amino acids. CDR1 and CDR2 from the germline V gene are KGHSH and LQKENI. CDR3 sequence: CASSPGQDQETQYF. In DNA, the CDR3 is TGTGCCAGCTCACCGGGACAAGACCAAGAGACCCAGTACTTC.

In this sample, this clonotype turned up many times. The J gene is TRBJ2-3, the V gene TRBV4-2; 9 bases fit TRBD2. J was trimmed by 9 bases and V by 4 bases; bases with no gene match: 11. CDR1 is LGHNA and CDR2 is YNFKEQ in the germline V gene. This CDR3 is built from 15 residues. CDR3 sequence reads: CASSRSGGKRATQYF. In nucleotides, the CDR3 is TGTGCCAGCAGCCGTAGCGGGGGCAAGCGTGCCACGCAGTATTTT.

This clonotype was found many times. The chain combines TRBV5-1 with TRBJ2-4, with a weak D call TRBD1 (6 bases). This CDR3 is built from 14 residues. V lost 0 bases to trimming and J lost 6 bases, with 10 bases between them. Germline V gene data show CDR1 as SGHRS and CDR2 as YFSETQ. The DNA for the CDR3 is TGCGCCAGCAGCTTGGCAGGGGCTGGAAACATTCAGTACTTC. Residues: CASSLAGAGNIQYF.